One sample yielded the 27 T cell receptor beta chains listed below, sequenced in a study of shared clonotypes between healthy human individuals. Assay used: immunoSEQ multiplex PCR; TCRdb lists only in-frame clones, some missing. In the table there are about 380,000 clones, 90% to 97% of which are singletons. What was sequenced was memory CD8+ T cells sorted from blood. Specified subset: CD45RO+ cells pooled with CCR7-negative TemRA cells. These receptors originate from a man younger than 40 in good health.

The chain joins TRBV6-1 to TRBJ2-7, with a weak D call TRBD2 (6 bases). The CDR3 has 14 residues. Trimming cost V 2 bases and J 2 bases, with 10 bases left between them. From germline, CDR1 is MNHNS and CDR2 SASEGT. The CDR3 region has the DNA TGTGCCAGCAGTGAATACGGGGGTCCCTACGAGCAGTACTTC. Translating gives CASSEYGGPYEQYF.

The chain recombines TRBV7-9 with TRBJ2-1; D may be TRBD1 (5 bases). Deletions cut 0 bases from V and 1 base from J, with 16 bases between. This CDR3 is 18 amino acids long. Germline CDR1 is SEHNR and CDR2 is FQNEAQ (reference sequence). For the CDR3, the DNA is TGTGCCAGCAGCTTAGCTAGACACACAAACAGGTCCTACAATGAGCAGTTCTTC. Translation: CASSLARHTNRSYNEQFF. The full variable domain, with the rest looked up from reference TRBV7-9 and TRBJ2-1, is DTGVSQNPRHKITKRGQNVTFRCDPISEHNRLYWYRQTLGQGPEFLTYFQNEAQLEKSRLLSDRFSAERPKGSFSTLEIQRTEQGDSAMYLCASSLARHTNRSYNEQFFGPGTRLTVL.

This clone has a single count. The chain couples TRBV7-2 to TRBJ2-2; D call uncertain. The CDR3 is made up of 15 amino acids. The germline CDR1 and CDR2 sequences are SGHTA and FQGNSA. V gave up 2 bases and J gave up 1 base, with 8 bases separating them. The CDR3 region is CASSLRTRNTGELFF. CDR3 DNA: TGTGCCAGCAGCTTACGGACCCGGAACACCGGGGAGCTGTTTTTT.

The chain is built from TRBV28 and TRBJ1-4; D is possibly TRBD1 (5 bases). Germline CDR1 and CDR2: MDHEN and SYDVKM. The CDR3 runs 15 residues. V was shortened by 4 bases and J by 8 bases, with 17 bases between the two germline ends. CDR3 DNA: TGTGCCAGCAGTTCGTCAGGGACGGGAGGGGAAAAACTGTTTTTT. This translates into CASSSSGTGGEKLFF.

This rearrangement joins TRBV28 to TRBJ2-2; D possibly corresponds to TRBD1 (6 bases). This CDR3 is 14 amino acids long. V was trimmed by 7 bases and J by 2 bases, leaving 11 bases between them. Per germline, CDR1 MDHEN and CDR2 SYDVKM. CDR3 loop: CASKTGTNTGELFF. The CDR3 coding sequence is TGTGCCAGCAAAACCGGGACAAACACCGGGGAGCTGTTTTTT. Using reference TRBV28 and TRBJ2-2 for the parts outside the CDR3, the full variable domain is DVKVTQSSRYLVKRTGEKVFLECVQDMDHENMFWYRQDPGLGLRLIYFSYDVKMKEKGDIPEGYSVSREKKERFSLILESASTNQTSMYLCASKTGTNTGELFFGEGSRLTVL.

The chain carries TRBV6-1 and TRBJ1-5; D may be TRBD1 (6 bases). The length of the CDR3 is 15 residues. Deletions cut 4 bases from V and 6 bases from J, with 16 bases between. CDR1 MNHNS and CDR2 SASEGT come from the germline V gene. CDR3 sequence (DNA): TGTGCCAGCAGTGGCGGCAGGGGTTTCACTCAGCCCCAGCATTTT. Its protein product is CASSGGRGFTQPQHF.

The genes are TRBV10-1 and TRBJ1-5, with D perhaps TRBD1 (6 bases). The length of the CDR3 is 17 residues. V was cut by 8 bases and J by 1 base, with 21 bases left in between. Germline V gene lookup returns CDR1 WNHNN and CDR2 SYGVQD (reference sequence). The CDR3 spells CASGLLNQGNSNQPQHF. CDR3 sequence (DNA): TGCGCCAGCGGGCTATTGAATCAGGGGAACAGCAATCAGCCCCAGCATTTT.

The chain employs TRBV27 and TRBJ1-5; TRBD1 matches at 7 bases. The CDR3 spans 14 residues. CDR1 is MNHEY, CDR2 SMNVEV, per germline (reference sequence). After removal of 6 bases from V and 5 bases from J, the junction contained 7 bases not matched to a gene. The CDR3 loop reads CASSPSRGYQPQHF. The CDR3, as DNA: TGTGCCAGCAGCCCCTCCAGGGGGTATCAGCCCCAGCATTTT.

The chain joins TRBV27 to TRBJ2-1; 7 nucleotides align to TRBD1. Germline CDR1 MNHEY, CDR2 SMNVEV (reference sequence). J was trimmed by 2 bases and V by 6 bases; bases with no gene match: 7. This CDR3 is 15 amino acids long. CDR3 DNA sequence: TGTGCCAGCAGACCAAGTGGGACAGCCTACAATGAGCAGTTCTTC. Protein sequence: CASRPSGTAYNEQFF.

The chain has TRBV13 and TRBJ2-7, with D unresolved. The V end was cut by 5 bases, the J end by 0 bases, with 11 bases between. The CDR3 totals 14 residues. Germline V gene data show CDR1 as PRHDT and CDR2 as FYEKMQ (reference sequence). The CDR3 coding sequence is TGTGCCAGCAGCGGCCCGGGTAGCTCCTACGAGCAGTACTTC. Residues: CASSGPGSSYEQYF.

The V and J genes are TRBV5-4 and TRBJ2-6; D not resolved. Trimming removed 6 bases at V and 3 bases at J, with 7 bases between. The CDR3 consists of 13 residues. Germline values: CDR1 SGHNT, CDR2 YYREEE (reference sequence). CDR3 sequence reads: CASTPRGANVLTF. The DNA of the CDR3 is TGTGCCAGCACCCCCCGTGGGGCCAACGTCCTGACTTTC.

The chain carries TRBV7-2 and TRBJ2-1; TRBD2 matches at 8 bases. There are 18 residues in the CDR3. The V gene's germline CDR1 is SGHTA and CDR2 FQGNSA. With V trimmed by 5 bases and J by 3 bases, 15 bases remained unmatched. The CDR3 here is CASSTPPGLVINYNEQFF. DNA of the CDR3: TGTGCCAGCAGCACCCCCCCGGGACTAGTAATAAACTACAATGAGCAGTTCTTC.

The V gene is TRBV19, the J gene TRBJ2-1, with 9 bases lining up with TRBD2. Germline V gives CDR1 LNHDA, CDR2 SQIVND (reference sequence). CDR3 length: 17 amino acids. The J segment lost 8 bases and the V segment lost 1 base, leaving 12 bases of the junction unmatched. DNA for the CDR3: TGTGCCAGTAGTATAGTATTACTAGCGGGCCTGGGGGATGAGCAGTTCTTC. Its translation is CASSIVLLAGLGDEQFF.

The rearrangement uses TRBV7-9 and TRBJ2-3; 10 nucleotides match TRBD2. The V gene's germline CDR1 is SEHNR and CDR2 FQNEAQ (reference sequence). The CDR3 is made up of 15 amino acids. V lost 5 bases to trimming and J lost 1 base; unmatched junction nucleotides: 3. The CDR3 protein is CASSRGTSGTDTQYF. CDR3 nucleotides: TGTGCCAGCAGCCGAGGGACTAGCGGCACAGATACGCAGTATTTT.

The CDR3: CASSLGQPENIQYF. CDR3 sequence (DNA): TGCGCCAGCAGCTTGGGACAACCTGAGAACATTCAGTACTTC. The chain carries TRBV5-1 and TRBJ2-4; D unresolved. The CDR3 is made up of 14 amino acids. Deletions cut 0 bases from V and 7 bases from J, with 11 bases between. The germline CDR1 and CDR2 sequences are SGHRS and YFSETQ. Based on the CDR3 plus reference TRBV5-1 and TRBJ2-4, the full variable domain is KAGVTQTPRYLIKTRGQQVTLSCSPISGHRSVSWYQQTPGQGLQFLFEYFSETQRNKGNFPGRFSGRQFSNSRSEMNVSTLELGDSALYLCASSLGQPENIQYFGAGTRLSVL.

The rearrangement uses TRBV2 and TRBJ1-4; TRBD1 matches at 7 bases. J lost 8 bases, V lost 0 bases, and 21 bases had no gene match. The CDR3 consists of 20 residues. The germline CDR1 and CDR2 sequences are SNHLY and FYNNEI. This chain's CDR3 is CASSEAFSPKDRPPGEKLFF. The CDR3 bases are TGTGCCAGCAGTGAAGCATTTTCGCCTAAGGACAGGCCCCCGGGGGAAAAACTGTTTTTT. Full variable domain (outside the CDR3, taken from reference TRBV2 and TRBJ1-4): EPEVTQTPSHQVTQMGQEVILRCVPISNHLYFYWYRQILGQKVEFLVSFYNNEISEKSEIFDDQFSVERPDGSNFTLKIRSTKLEDSAMYFCASSEAFSPKDRPPGEKLFFGSGTQLSVL.

The chain uses TRBV28 and TRBJ1-4; D gene uncertain. V was shortened by 3 bases and J by 8 bases, with 7 bases between the two germline ends. Germline V lookup: CDR1 MDHEN, CDR2 SYDVKM. The CDR3 sequence is 12 residues long. The CDR3 sequence: CASSFVGEKLFF. CDR3 nucleotide sequence: TGTGCCAGCAGTTTTGTAGGAGAAAAACTGTTTTTT.

The rearrangement uses TRBV7-2 and TRBJ2-7, with D unresolved. CDR1 SGHTA and CDR2 FQGNSA come from the germline V gene. The CDR3 is 12 residues long. V was pared by 2 bases and J by 3 bases, with 5 bases between. The CDR3 reads CASSLMFYEQYF. Written as DNA, the CDR3 is TGTGCCAGCAGCTTAATGTTCTACGAGCAGTACTTC.

The chain recombines TRBV18 with TRBJ2-1; TRBD2 matches 10 bases. Germline values: CDR1 KGHSH, CDR2 LQKENI. J was trimmed by 2 bases and V by 6 bases; bases with no gene match: 4. CDR3 size: 15 residues. Here the CDR3 DNA reads TGTGCCAGCTCCCCAGGACTAGCGGCCTACAATGAGCAGTTCTTC. This codes for CASSPGLAAYNEQFF. The entire variable domain, with the rest obtained from reference TRBV18 and TRBJ2-1, is as follows: NAGVMQNPRHLVRRRGQEARLRCSPMKGHSHVYWYRQLPEEGLKFMVYLQKENIIDESGMPKERFSAEFPKEGPSILRIQQVVRGDSAAYFCASSPGLAAYNEQFFGPGTRLTVL.

This clone occurred once. The chain uses TRBV11-3 and TRBJ2-5; 7 bases map to TRBD2. CDR3 length: 13 amino acids. Germline V gene lookup returns CDR1 SGHNT and CDR2 YENEEA. J lost 4 bases, V lost 5 bases, and 4 bases had no gene match. The CDR3 nucleotides are TGTGCCAGCAGCCGCGGGGGAAGAGAGACCCAGTACTTC. It is translated as CASSRGGRETQYF.

This chain uses TRBV6-5 with TRBJ2-1; 13 nucleotides match TRBD2. This CDR3 has 15 amino acids. The germline V gene encodes CDR1 MNHEY and CDR2 SVGAGI. Trimming took 0 bases from V and 10 from J; bases not matched to a gene: 3. The CDR3 loop is CASSYSGLAGVEQFF. The CDR3, as DNA: TGTGCCAGCAGTTACTCCGGACTAGCGGGAGTGGAGCAGTTCTTC.

The chain joins TRBV6-5 to TRBJ1-1; D unclear. The CDR3 runs 14 residues. V was shortened by 2 bases and J by 1 base, with 8 bases between the two germline ends. Germline V gene data show CDR1 as MNHEY and CDR2 as SVGAGI. The CDR3 DNA is TGTGCCAGCAGTTACGACCGTACGAACACTGAAGCTTTCTTT. Translating gives CASSYDRTNTEAFF.

The chain couples TRBV4-2 to TRBJ2-7, with 8 bases identical to TRBD1. This CDR3 has 15 amino acids. Germline V gene sequence: CDR1 LGHNA, CDR2 YNFKEQ. The junction had 7 bases not matched to a gene; V was cut back by 1 base and J by 5 bases. The CDR3 is CASSQGTDRVHEQYF. CDR3 nucleotide sequence: TGTGCCAGCAGCCAAGGGACGGACAGGGTTCACGAGCAGTACTTC.

V and J are TRBV4-1 and TRBJ1-1; no clear D. V lost 0 bases, J lost 0 bases, and 8 bases lay in between. This CDR3 has 15 residues. Germline CDR1 MGHRA, CDR2 YSYEKL. The CDR3: CASSQEWGVNTEAFF. For the CDR3, the DNA is TGCGCCAGCAGCCAAGAGTGGGGAGTGAACACTGAAGCTTTCTTT.

A few counts support this clone. The V call is TRBV29-1, the J call TRBJ2-7, with 10 bases matching TRBD1. The V gene end was trimmed by 7 bases and the J gene end by 5 bases; junction bases not matched to a gene: 2. This CDR3 has 11 amino acids. The germline CDR1 and CDR2 sequences are SQVTM and ANQGSEA. Here the CDR3 reads CSAGTGDEQYF. The CDR3 DNA reads as TGCAGCGCCGGGACAGGGGACGAGCAGTACTTC.

The V and J genes are TRBV11-2 and TRBJ2-3, with D perhaps given as TRBD1 or TRBD2 (7 bases each). In germline, CDR1 is SGHAT, CDR2 FQNNGV. The CDR3 runs 15 residues. Trimming pared 4 bases from V and 8 bases from J, leaving 19 bases between. The CDR3 region has the DNA TGTGCCAGCAGCTGGGGGGGACAGTTAATAGGTACGCAGTATTTT. Translating it yields CASSWGGQLIGTQYF.

As regards this clone: At one end, the junction sequence differs from germline, possibly due to a read error. This chain joins TRBV7-7 and TRBJ2-5, with D tentatively TRBD1 or TRBD2 (5 bases each). The CDR3 has 15 residues. Germline V gene lookup returns CDR1 SSHAT and CDR2 FNYEAQ (reference sequence). CDR3 coding DNA: TGTGCTAGCAGCCCTTCAGGGACCCTCCCCGAGACCCAGTACTTC. Its translation: CASSPSGTLPETQYF.